What follows are 27 T cell receptor beta chains derived from one specimen sequenced in a study of T cell responses to AZD1222 COVID-19 vaccine. Repertoires were generated with immunoSEQ multiplex PCR, while TCRdb's copy carries only in-frame clones and drops some. The sample lists 150,000 to 200,000 clones, roughly nine tenths seen once, with about 1.6% in the top ten. The sequencing used peripheral blood, collected on day 0 of AZD1222 vaccination. The receptors derive from an adult in good health.

A few counts support this clone. The CDR3 sequence is CASRVTSRHEQYF. In DNA, the CDR3 is TGTGCCAGCAGAGTCACTAGCCGCCACGAGCAGTACTTC. V and J are TRBV7-2 and TRBJ2-7; perhaps TRBD2 as D (6 bases). With 6 bases removed from V and 5 bases from J, the gap between germline ends came to 14 bases. The CDR3 consists of 13 residues. Germline V gene data show CDR1 as SGHTA and CDR2 as FQGNSA.

This chain uses TRBV5-1 with TRBJ1-4, with unresolved D. Trimming pared 7 bases from V and 4 bases from J, leaving 17 bases between. From germline, CDR1 is SGHRS and CDR2 YFSETQ. This CDR3 contains 15 residues. The CDR3 DNA is TGCGCCAGCCTAAAATACCCCGGGGTTAATGAAAAACTGTTTTTT. It encodes CASLKYPGVNEKLFF.

This chain uses TRBV5-1 with TRBJ2-3; D gene ambiguous. Trimming removed 0 bases from V and 3 bases from J, with 14 bases in between. Germline lookup yields CDR1 SGHRS and CDR2 YFSETQ. The CDR3 is made up of 16 amino acids. CDR3 region: CASSLVASSRTDTQYF. In DNA, the CDR3 is TGCGCCAGCAGCTTGGTTGCGTCGAGCAGGACAGATACGCAGTATTTT.

This clone was recorded a few times. The chain recombines TRBV9 with TRBJ1-2; D gene unclear. Germline V CDR1 and CDR2: SGDLS, YYNGEE. V was trimmed by 0 bases and J by 7 bases, leaving 10 bases between them. The CDR3 has 13 amino acids. The CDR3: CASSVVGNIGYTF. In DNA form, the CDR3 reads TGTGCCAGCAGCGTAGTTGGGAACATTGGCTACACCTTC.

The DNA for the CDR3 is TGCGCCAGCAGCCAAGACACGGGGAGGGAGCAGTACTTC. It translates to CASSQDTGREQYF. This chain uses TRBV4-3 with TRBJ2-7; D may be TRBD2 (6 bases). The CDR3 loop spans 13 amino acids. Germline lookup yields CDR1 LGHNA and CDR2 YSLEER. V was pared by 0 bases and J by 7 bases, with 10 bases between.

In this sample, this clone turned up a few times. The rearrangement links TRBV28 to TRBJ1-1; D not resolved. Trimming left V 3 bases short and J 11 bases short, with 10 bases between. This CDR3 has 11 amino acids. CDR1 is MDHEN, CDR2 SYDVKM, per germline. The CDR3 reads CASSFRGNAFF. The CDR3 coding sequence is TGTGCCAGCAGTTTTCGGGGAAATGCTTTCTTT.

The chain links TRBV5-1 to TRBJ1-5; weak D call: TRBD1 (5 bases). V dropped 0 bases and J dropped 6 bases, with 13 bases sitting between them. Germline V gene lookup returns CDR1 SGHRS and CDR2 YFSETQ. The CDR3 is 15 residues long. As DNA, the CDR3 is TGCGCCAGCAGCTTGGACGGACAAGTAAGTCAGCCCCAGCATTTT. Protein sequence: CASSLDGQVSQPQHF.

This clone was counted between two and nine times. This rearrangement joins TRBV11-2 to TRBJ2-1; TRBD2 might be the D (5 bases). Germline CDR1 and CDR2: SGHAT and FQNNGV. The CDR3 runs to 15 residues. Trimming cost V 5 bases and J 3 bases, with 14 bases left between them. The CDR3 nucleotides are TGTGCCAGCAGCGCGGGCCGAGCGAGCTACAATGAGCAGTTCTTC. This encodes CASSAGRASYNEQFF.

V and J are TRBV5-1 and TRBJ2-4, with 16 positions matching TRBD2. V gave up 4 bases and J gave up 2 bases; unmatched junction bases: 9. The germline V gene has CDR1 SGHRS and CDR2 YFSETQ. This CDR3 comprises 19 residues. The CDR3 region is CASSPNPGLAGGPKNIQYF. In nucleotides, the CDR3 is TGCGCCAGCAGCCCAAACCCGGGACTAGCGGGGGGGCCCAAAAACATTCAGTACTTC.

This chain joins TRBV7-2 and TRBJ1-1; tentative D call: TRBD1 (5 bases). This CDR3 has 12 residues. Germline V gene data show CDR1 as SGHTA and CDR2 as FQGNSA. V was trimmed by 3 bases and J by 6 bases, leaving 8 bases between them. CDR3 nucleotides: TGTGCCAGCAGCTTTCAGGGAGCTGAAGCTTTCTTT. Protein sequence: CASSFQGAEAFF.

In nucleotides, the CDR3 is TGTGCCAGTGGAAGCAGCACAGATACGCAGTATTTT. This codes for CASGSSTDTQYF. The chain uses TRBV12-3 or TRBV12-4 and TRBJ2-3; D is uncertain. The CDR3 covers 12 residues. V was pared by 9 bases and J by 0 bases, with 7 bases between.

The chain is built from TRBV19 and TRBJ1-2; D is unclear. Trimming pared 2 bases from V and 9 bases from J, leaving 10 bases between. The germline CDR1 and CDR2 sequences are LNHDA and SQIVND (reference sequence). The CDR3 covers 12 residues. The chain's CDR3 is CASSIRPASYTF. In DNA, the CDR3 is TGTGCCAGTAGTATACGGCCCGCAAGCTACACCTTC.

The chain recombines TRBV6-6 with TRBJ2-1; 10 bases line up with TRBD2. The junction had 2 bases not matched to a gene; V was cut back by 5 bases and J by 7 bases. Per germline, CDR1 MNHNY and CDR2 SVGAGI (reference sequence). The CDR3 totals 13 residues. The CDR3 DNA follows: TGTGCCAGCAGTAGCGGGGGGGCTAATGAGCAGTTCTTC. This gives the protein CASSSGGANEQFF.

Concerning this clone itself: This sample includes further DNA sequences coding for the same CDR3. The chain couples TRBV14 to TRBJ1-1; D not resolved. Germline V gene data show CDR1 as SGHDN and CDR2 as FVKESK. Trimming left V 1 base short and J 0 bases short, with 6 bases between. The CDR3 loop spans 14 amino acids. CDR3 in amino acids: CASSQAGMNTEAFF. The DNA of the CDR3 is TGTGCCAGCAGCCAAGCAGGTATGAACACTGAAGCTTTCTTT.

The V call is TRBV27, the J call TRBJ1-2; the D is unclear. Germline lookup yields CDR1 MNHEY and CDR2 SMNVEV (reference sequence). This CDR3 contains 14 residues. The V and J ends lost 2 bases and 2 bases respectively, with 9 bases between them. CDR3 in DNA: TGTGCCAGCAGTTTACGCATAGGGAACTATGGCTACACCTTC. Amino acids: CASSLRIGNYGYTF.

J is TRBJ1-6 and V is TRBV30; D is possibly TRBD1 (6 bases). V lost 4 bases, J lost 0 bases, and 16 bases lay in between. This CDR3 is 17 amino acids long. Per the germline V gene, CDR1 is GTSNPN and CDR2 is SVGIG (reference sequence). As DNA, the CDR3 is TGTGCCTGGACCGTCAGGGGTTCAAGCTCCTATAATTCACCCCTCCACTTT. It specifies CAWTVRGSSSYNSPLHF.

The rearrangement uses TRBV4-2 and TRBJ1-6, with D maybe TRBD1 (5 bases). The V gene's germline CDR1 is LGHNA and CDR2 YNFKEQ. V was pared by 0 bases and J by 6 bases, with 9 bases between. The CDR3 has 15 amino acids. The CDR3, as DNA: TGTGCCAGCAGCCAAGACGGAGGGGTTAATTCACCCCTCCACTTT. Amino acids: CASSQDGGVNSPLHF.

V usage is TRBV2 and J usage is TRBJ1-2; 11 nucleotides match TRBD1. The CDR3 extends over 13 amino acids. Per germline, CDR1 SNHLY and CDR2 FYNNEI. V lost 7 bases and J lost 6; bases outside the gene matches: 4. The CDR3: CASNWDRGDGYTF. CDR3 DNA sequence: TGTGCCAGCAATTGGGACAGGGGGGATGGCTACACCTTC.

This clone was picked up one time. The chain is built from TRBV6-6 and TRBJ1-3; D call uncertain. CDR3 size: 11 residues. CDR1 and CDR2 (germline): MNHNY, SVGAGI (reference sequence). The V and J ends lost 7 bases and 4 bases respectively, with 5 bases between them. The CDR3 bases are TGTGCCAGCATTACAGGAAACACCATATATTTT. Translation: CASITGNTIYF.

Regarding this clone: Distinct nucleotide sequences in the sample also encode this CDR3. The gene calls are TRBV11-2 and TRBJ2-7; D perhaps matches TRBD1 (6 bases). V was shortened by 5 bases and J by 1 base, with 9 bases between the two germline ends. This CDR3 comprises 13 residues. Germline V gives CDR1 SGHAT, CDR2 FQNNGV. DNA for the CDR3: TGTGCCAGCAGCCCCGGGACATCCTACGAGCAGTACTTC. Amino acid sequence: CASSPGTSYEQYF.

For the CDR3, the DNA is TGTGCCACCAGGGACAGGGGAACCGGGGAGCTGTTTTTT. It encodes CATRDRGTGELFF. The chain couples TRBV24-1 to TRBJ2-2, with 9 bases aligning to TRBD1. Per germline, CDR1 KGHDR and CDR2 SFDVKD. The V and J ends lost 7 bases and 5 bases, in that order; junction bases with no gene match: 1. The CDR3 is made up of 13 amino acids.

The V and J genes are TRBV7-2 and TRBJ1-6, with 7 bases fitting TRBD1. V trimming: 3 bases; J trimming: 6 bases; junction bases outside the gene matches: 5. The CDR3 is made up of 15 amino acids. The germline V gene has CDR1 SGHTA and CDR2 FQGNSA. CDR3 sequence: CASSFDRDSNSPLHF. The CDR3 region has the DNA TGTGCCAGCAGCTTCGACAGGGACAGTAATTCACCCCTCCACTTT.

This clone was detected once. This sequence joins TRBV7-2 and TRBJ2-3; 10 bases are shared with TRBD2. The CDR3 totals 18 residues. Trimming removed 1 base from V and 3 bases from J; junction bases left unmatched: 10. The germline V gene encodes CDR1 SGHTA and CDR2 FQGNSA. The chain's CDR3 is CASSLVHWGLATTDTQYF. DNA of the CDR3: TGTGCCAGCAGCTTAGTACATTGGGGACTAGCGACAACAGATACGCAGTATTTT.

V gene TRBV18 combines with J gene TRBJ2-1; 7 nucleotides match TRBD2. The CDR3 extends over 16 amino acids. Germline trimming cut 6 bases from V and 1 base from J; bases unmatched to any gene: 9. CDR1 is KGHSH, CDR2 LQKENI, per germline. As DNA, the CDR3 is TGTGCCAGCTCCCTCTGGGAGGGTTGGTCCTACAATGAGCAGTTCTTC. Its translation: CASSLWEGWSYNEQFF.

V and J are TRBV28 and TRBJ1-2; D possibly corresponds to TRBD1 (5 bases). CDR3 size: 15 residues. With 6 bases removed from V and 0 bases from J, the gap between germline ends came to 14 bases. Germline V gene lookup returns CDR1 MDHEN and CDR2 SYDVKM. CDR3 DNA: TGTGCCAGCAGGTACAGGTCTCATGCTAACTATGGCTACACCTTC. Protein product: CASRYRSHANYGYTF.

This chain uses TRBV18 with TRBJ1-2; the D is unclear. The CDR3 is 12 amino acids. With 3 bases removed from V and 8 bases from J, the gap between germline ends came to 10 bases. CDR1 and CDR2 (germline): KGHSH, LQKENI. The CDR3: CASSPEGRGYTF. As DNA, the CDR3 is TGTGCCAGCTCACCTGAAGGCAGGGGCTACACCTTC.

The rearrangement uses TRBV11-2 and TRBJ1-1; no clear D. V shed 2 bases and J shed 6 bases, with 7 bases lying between them. Germline V CDR1 and CDR2: SGHAT, FQNNGV. The CDR3 loop spans 12 amino acids. The CDR3 region is CASSLSVPEAFF. The CDR3 DNA is TGTGCCAGCAGCTTAAGCGTCCCTGAAGCTTTCTTT.